These 32 T cell receptor beta chains share one sample of origin, sequenced in a study of T-cell reconstitution after alpha-beta-depleted transplantation in children. For TCRbeta, the library was prepared with unique molecular identifiers. One entry per CDR3 protein results from TCRdb running MiXCR on the PCR reads. The table shows some 530,000 distinct CDR3 sequences, with roughly an eighth occurring only once. Material: PBMCs from the stem cell graft donor, obtained from the stem cell graft. The receptors come from a human donor who donated a stem cell graft to a child with combined immunodeficiency.

The rearrangement joins TRBV20-1 to TRBJ2-3; possible D gene TRBD2, 6 bases. Between the trimmed V and J ends, which lost 6 bases and 4 bases, there was a span of 17 bases. CDR1 and CDR2 (germline): DFQATT, SNEGSKA (reference sequence). This CDR3 contains 14 residues. CDR3 amino acids: CSATYPGVADTQYF. CDR3 in DNA: TGCAGTGCGACCTACCCGGGAGTGGCAGATACGCAGTATTTT.

In its sample, this clonotype was seen many times. This chain joins TRBV6-5 and TRBJ2-7; no firm D call. V was trimmed by 1 base and J by 0 bases, leaving 7 bases between them. Germline CDR1 reads MNHEY; CDR2 reads SVGAGI. The CDR3 runs to 14 residues. CDR3 in amino acids: CASSYWAGSYEQYF. CDR3 coding DNA: TGTGCCAGCAGTTACTGGGCAGGCTCCTACGAGCAGTACTTC.

The V call is TRBV29-1, the J call TRBJ2-7, with D possibly called TRBD1 or TRBD2 (7 bases each). Germline CDR1 reads SQVTM; CDR2 reads ANQGSEA. V lost 4 bases, J lost 4 bases, and 14 bases lay in between. This CDR3 contains 13 residues. CDR3 sequence (DNA): TGCAGCGTTGTGTCCAGGGGGGGGTACGAGCAGTACTTC. Its protein product is CSVVSRGGYEQYF.

This clonotype has a handful of counts. The genes are TRBV11-1 and TRBJ1-1; D is possibly TRBD1 (5 bases). The CDR3 has 14 amino acids. Germline CDR1 reads SGHAT; CDR2 reads FQDESV (reference sequence). Trimming pared 5 bases from V and 1 base from J, leaving 11 bases between. The CDR3 DNA reads as TGTGCCAGCAGCCTCAGGGTGGCGAACACTGAAGCTTTCTTT. It specifies CASSLRVANTEAFF.

J is TRBJ2-2 and V is TRBV25-1, with 7 bases matching TRBD2. The CDR3 is 16 residues long. Trimming took 1 base from V and 1 from J; bases not matched to a gene: 3. The germline V gene has CDR1 MGHDK and CDR2 SYGVNS. CDR3 nucleotides: TGTGCCAGCAGTGAATGGGCTAGCGGGAACACCGGGGAGCTGTTTTTT. It encodes CASSEWASGNTGELFF.

CDR3 coding DNA: TGCGCCAGCAGCCCATGGGGCAGTAACACCGGGGAGCTGTTTTTT. Its protein product is CASSPWGSNTGELFF. The chain couples TRBV4-3 to TRBJ2-2; tentatively, D is TRBD1 (5 bases). Germline assignment: CDR1 LGHNA and CDR2 YSLEER. The CDR3 covers 15 residues. Between the trimmed V and J ends, which lost 4 bases and 2 bases, there was a span of 11 bases.

The J gene is TRBJ2-1, the V gene TRBV4-3; the match to TRBD2 covers 8 bases. V shed 4 bases, J shed 3 bases, and the junction held 11 bases outside the gene matches. CDR1 is LGHNA and CDR2 is YSLEER in the germline V gene. CDR3 length: 17 residues. The CDR3 DNA reads TGCGCCAGCAGCCCAAACCGGGCTAGCGGGCTCTACAATGAGCAGTTCTTC. Residues: CASSPNRASGLYNEQFF.

The chain joins TRBV7-2 to TRBJ2-2; 9 bases are shared with TRBD1. The V and J ends lost 6 bases and 3 bases, in that order; junction bases with no gene match: 8. The germline V gene has CDR1 SGHTA and CDR2 FQGNSA. The CDR3 extends over 16 amino acids. In nucleotides, the CDR3 is TGTGCCAGCAGAACGCGACAGGGGGGGGACACCGGGGAGCTGTTTTTT. Protein sequence: CASRTRQGGDTGELFF.

V gene TRBV6-5 combines with J gene TRBJ2-5, with D unclear. The CDR3 loop spans 14 amino acids. Germline V gives CDR1 MNHEY, CDR2 SVGAGI. Trimming took off 4 bases at V and 5 bases at J, with 14 bases between the two ends. The CDR3 sequence is CASSWGSSWETQYF. The CDR3 DNA sequence: TGTGCCAGCAGTTGGGGATCCAGTTGGGAGACCCAGTACTTC.

Concerning this clonotype: The germline gene is not matched at one end of the junction; a read error may be the cause. The chain links TRBV5-1 to TRBJ1-1; the D is unclear. Germline values: CDR1 SGHRS, CDR2 YFSETQ. The CDR3 length is 15 residues. As DNA, the CDR3 is TGCGCCAGCAGCTTCGAATTGGGTGTGAACACTGAATCTTTCTTT. It encodes CASSFELGVNTESFF.

This clonotype was detected only a few times. The V and J genes are TRBV11-2 and TRBJ2-7; D is possibly TRBD1 (6 bases). Germline lookup yields CDR1 SGHAT and CDR2 FQNNGV. The CDR3 covers 15 residues. Trimming cost V 5 bases and J 3 bases, with 17 bases left between them. CDR3 in amino acids: CASSPRTATFYEQYF. The DNA of the CDR3 is TGTGCCAGCAGCCCCCGGACAGCTACGTTCTACGAGCAGTACTTC.

This clonotype was detected only a few times. The chain has TRBV10-3 and TRBJ2-5, with D possibly matching TRBD1 (6 bases). Trimming left V 6 bases short and J 1 base short, with 18 bases between. CDR1 ENHRY and CDR2 SYGVKD come from the germline V gene. The CDR3 has 16 residues. CDR3 protein: CAIRRGTGTSQETQYF. The CDR3 DNA reads TGTGCCATCAGGAGGGGGACCGGGACATCCCAAGAGACCCAGTACTTC.

The table lists this clonotype with a few counts. This chain links TRBV6-2 or TRBV6-3 with TRBJ2-1; 8 positions match TRBD1. The CDR3 runs 21 residues. Germline CDR1 and CDR2: MNHEY and SVGEGT. After removal of 5 bases from V and 8 bases from J, the junction contained 29 bases not matched to a gene. The CDR3 region is CASSPTRRTGSSQRNLYEQFF. The DNA of the CDR3 is TGTGCCAGCAGTCCAACAAGGAGGACAGGGTCAAGCCAGAGAAACCTCTATGAGCAGTTCTTC.

This clonotype was seen ten or more times. This chain joins TRBV15 and TRBJ2-5; D not resolved. CDR3 length: 14 amino acids. V was trimmed by 0 bases and J by 4 bases, leaving 9 bases between them. Germline-derived CDR1 and CDR2 are LNHNV and YYDKDF (reference sequence). This CDR3 reads CATSRDKNRETQYF. The CDR3 DNA reads as TGTGCCACCAGCAGAGATAAAAACCGAGAGACCCAGTACTTC.

This clonotype has ten or more counts. This rearrangement joins TRBV4-2 to TRBJ2-7; the D is unclear. The CDR3 extends over 11 amino acids. Germline V lookup: CDR1 LGHNA, CDR2 YNFKEQ. Deletions cut 9 bases from V and 3 bases from J, with 9 bases between. In DNA, the CDR3 is TGTGCCAGTGGACCTATCTACGAGCAGTACTTC. Translated: CASGPIYEQYF.

There are many counts of this clonotype. Here the CDR3 reads CATSDLLEYVGTEAFF. DNA of the CDR3: TGTGCCACCAGTGATTTGCTTGAGTATGTGGGCACTGAAGCTTTCTTT. The chain has TRBV24-1 and TRBJ1-1, with D uncertain. CDR1 and CDR2 from the germline V gene are KGHDR and SFDVKD. V lost 0 bases, J lost 4 bases, and 14 bases lay in between. This CDR3 is built from 16 residues.

The chain has TRBV2 and TRBJ2-5; D possibly matches TRBD1 or TRBD2 (6 bases each). CDR1 is SNHLY, CDR2 FYNNEI, per germline. Trimming took off 11 bases at V and 5 bases at J, with 21 bases between the two ends. The CDR3 runs to 14 residues. CDR3 nucleotide sequence: TGTGCCTTCGGGGACTCAGGGGCCTGGGAGACCCAGTACTTC. As protein: CAFGDSGAWETQYF. Filled out from reference TRBV2 and TRBJ2-5, the complete variable domain reads EPEVTQTPSHQVTQMGQEVILRCVPISNHLYFYWYRQILGQKVEFLVSFYNNEISEKSEIFDDQFSVERPDGSNFTLKIRSTKLEDSAMYFCAFGDSGAWETQYFGPGTRLLVL.

This clonotype has just a few counts. CDR3 protein: CSVEGPIPRFF. The DNA for the CDR3 is TGCAGCGTTGAAGGACCTATCCCTCGTTTCTTC. The chain recombines TRBV29-1 with TRBJ2-1; D is unresolved. The CDR3 runs 11 residues. V was cut by 1 base and J by 16 bases, with 14 bases left in between. Germline V CDR1 and CDR2: SQVTM, ANQGSEA.

This clonotype came up a few times. The V and J genes are TRBV27 and TRBJ1-6; D gene unclear. V lost 7 bases and J 4 bases, leaving 5 bases between the germline ends. The germline V gene encodes CDR1 MNHEY and CDR2 SMNVEV (reference sequence). The CDR3 consists of 12 residues. This CDR3 is CASMQYNSPLHF. CDR3 DNA sequence: TGTGCCAGCATGCAGTATAATTCACCCCTCCACTTT.

This clonotype was picked up a small number of times. This sequence joins TRBV14 and TRBJ2-3; 7 nucleotides match TRBD2. This CDR3 region has 15 residues. In germline, CDR1 is SGHDN, CDR2 FVKESK. The V gene end was trimmed by 1 base and the J gene end by 6 bases; junction bases not matched to a gene: 7. The DNA for the CDR3 is TGTGCCAGCAGCCAAGGCCGGGACTATTCCGATACGCAGTATTTT. Translating gives CASSQGRDYSDTQYF.

The gene calls are TRBV3-1 and TRBJ2-6, with D hard to call. Germline values: CDR1 LGHDT, CDR2 YNNKEL (reference sequence). The CDR3 is made up of 15 amino acids. V shed 4 bases and J shed 2 bases, with 9 bases lying between them. The DNA of the CDR3 is TGTGCCAGCAGCCCGATACACCCTGGGGCCAACGTCCTGACTTTC. This encodes CASSPIHPGANVLTF.

This clonotype was seen a few times. The J gene is TRBJ1-5, the V gene TRBV6-1; D ambiguous. This CDR3 spans 14 amino acids. Deletions cut 6 bases from V and 7 bases from J, with 16 bases between. Germline V CDR1 and CDR2: MNHNS, SASEGT. The CDR3 DNA reads as TGTGCCAGCAGCTTTGCAGGTTTAGGGCAGCCCCAGCATTTT. It specifies CASSFAGLGQPQHF.

This clonotype has more than one count but fewer than ten. The chain couples TRBV20-1 to TRBJ2-5; D not certain. The germline V gene has CDR1 DFQATT and CDR2 SNEGSKA (reference sequence). The CDR3 contains 11 residues. V lost 2 bases, J lost 12 bases, and 13 bases lay in between. The CDR3 bases are TGCAGTGCTAGACCGTTAGACGATGAGTACTTC. This sequence encodes CSARPLDDEYF.

This clonotype was counted only a few times. The chain links TRBV20-1 to TRBJ2-1; D might be TRBD1 (5 bases). V lost 1 base, J lost 6 bases, and 13 bases lay in between. CDR3 size: 14 residues. Germline values: CDR1 DFQATT, CDR2 SNEGSKA (reference sequence). The chain's CDR3 is CSARGVFQGNEQFF. CDR3 bases: TGCAGTGCTAGAGGCGTCTTCCAGGGCAATGAGCAGTTCTTC.

This chain uses TRBV6-1 with TRBJ1-1, with 7 positions matching TRBD1. Trimming cost V 5 bases and J 10 bases; bases outside gene matches: 7. The CDR3 consists of 12 residues. Germline CDR1 reads MNHNS; CDR2 reads SASEGT. CDR3 region: CASSPRQGGAFF. The CDR3 nucleotides read TGTGCCAGCAGTCCACGACAGGGAGGAGCTTTCTTT.

In nucleotides, the CDR3 is TGTGCCAGCAGTTACTACCTATCAGCAAGCTCTGGAAACACCATATATTTT. Amino acid sequence: CASSYYLSASSGNTIYF. The genes are TRBV6-5 and TRBJ1-3; D ambiguous. V gave up 1 base and J gave up 0 bases, with 13 bases separating them. The germline gives CDR1 MNHEY, CDR2 SVGAGI. The CDR3 extends over 17 amino acids.

A few counts support this clonotype. The J gene is TRBJ2-3, the V gene TRBV7-8; TRBD1 matches 12 bases. The CDR3 runs 15 residues. V shed 5 bases, J shed 11 bases, and the junction held 11 bases outside the gene matches. Germline values: CDR1 SGHVS, CDR2 FQNEAQ. The CDR3 DNA follows: TGTGCCAGCAGCCCACCGGGGGACAGGGGGCGACTGCAGTATTTT. Amino acids: CASSPPGDRGRLQYF.

The chain links TRBV10-3 to TRBJ2-7; TRBD2 aligns across 11 bases. After removal of 7 bases from V and 1 base from J, the junction contained 6 bases not matched to a gene. Per the germline V gene, CDR1 is ENHRY and CDR2 is SYGVKD. The CDR3 consists of 15 residues. The CDR3 DNA reads as TGTGCCATCAAACCTGGACTAGCGGGTTCCTACGAGCAGTACTTC. Its translation: CAIKPGLAGSYEQYF.

This clonotype was detected many times. The CDR3 bases are TGCAGCGCCCCGTTATGGGGGAGGGGCTCCTACAATGAGCAGTTCTTC. Residues: CSAPLWGRGSYNEQFF. V and J are TRBV29-1 and TRBJ2-1, with TRBD2 matching over 7 bases. V lost 7 bases and J lost 0; bases outside the gene matches: 12. From germline, CDR1 is SQVTM and CDR2 ANQGSEA. The CDR3 contains 16 residues.

This clonotype was counted only a few times. This chain links TRBV20-1 with TRBJ2-1, with 13 bases matching TRBD2. Germline V lookup: CDR1 DFQATT, CDR2 SNEGSKA (reference sequence). This CDR3 is 20 amino acids long. V shed 2 bases and J 1 base; nucleotides not matched to a gene: 14. The CDR3 DNA is TGCAGTGCTAGAATAGGGGGACTAGCGGGGATCCGCCGGTCCTACAATGAGCAGTTCTTC. It encodes CSARIGGLAGIRRSYNEQFF.

V is TRBV7-2 and J is TRBJ2-1; TRBD2 matches 10 bases. With 5 bases clipped from V and 7 bases from J, the junction kept 14 bases outside the gene matches. CDR1 is SGHTA and CDR2 is FQGNSA in the germline V gene. The CDR3 is made up of 17 amino acids. The CDR3 protein is CASSHPRGAGGGNEQFF. The CDR3 DNA reads as TGTGCCAGCAGCCATCCCCGGGGAGCGGGAGGGGGGAATGAGCAGTTCTTC. The full variable domain, completed using reference TRBV7-2 and TRBJ2-1, is GAGVSQSPSNKVTEKGKDVELRCDPISGHTALYWYRQSLGQGLEFLIYFQGNSAPDKSGLPSDRFSAERTGGSVSTLTIQRTQQEDSAVYLCASSHPRGAGGGNEQFFGPGTRLTVL.

The chain combines TRBV20-1 with TRBJ2-4; D remains ambiguous. From germline, CDR1 is DFQATT and CDR2 SNEGSKA (reference sequence). Trimming took 0 bases from V and 1 from J, leaving 7 bases between them. The CDR3 covers 14 residues. The chain's CDR3 is CSAREAGAKNIQYF. The CDR3 DNA reads as TGCAGTGCTAGAGAGGCCGGGGCCAAAAACATTCAGTACTTC.